The 32 T cell receptor beta chains given below trace back to one sample, sequenced in a study of shared clonotypes between healthy human individuals (dated by TCRdb to about 2020). For the CD8 naive samples, CD45RO-negative cells were positively selected for CCR7, yielding a CD45RA+CCR7+ population from which TemRA cells were excluded. The library came from the immunoSEQ multiplex PCR assay. TCRdb took this table from immuneACCESS and kept in-frame rearrangements with V and J called. Such tables lack part of the clones; where checked against another copy, unresolved V genes explain under half of the gap, and the rest is unexplained. Recorded for this sample are approximately 2,000,000 clones; just under 95% of them occurred a single time. The ten top clones hold more than 1.5% of the sample. Sequencing input: naive CD8+ T cells from PBMCs. Read against the paper, the sample's cell subset or site label means: CD45RA+CCR7+. The receptors shown here come from a man aged 18-30 years in good health. Some clones in this sample may be carry-over from other donors' samples.

The chain has TRBV7-9 and TRBJ2-1; 8 nucleotides agree with TRBD2. V was clipped by 7 bases and J by 6 bases; unmatched bases: 5. From germline, CDR1 is SEHNR and CDR2 FQNEAQ (reference sequence). The CDR3 totals 13 residues. For the CDR3, the DNA is TGTGCCAGCACCCCTCTAGCGGGCAATGAGCAGTTCTTC. Translating it yields CASTPLAGNEQFF.

This clone occurred once. This chain connects TRBV27 to TRBJ1-4; a weak D match, TRBD1 (5 bases). The CDR3 covers 14 residues. V was shortened by 5 bases and J by 6 bases, with 13 bases between the two germline ends. Germline CDR1 MNHEY, CDR2 SMNVEV (reference sequence). CDR3 coding DNA: TGTGCCAGCAGTACCCGGGACGGGTATGAAAAACTGTTTTTT. Amino acids: CASSTRDGYEKLFF.

V is TRBV5-6 and J is TRBJ2-1, with D possibly being TRBD1 or TRBD2 (5 bases each). V was clipped by 2 bases and J by 0 bases, with 9 bases between them. The CDR3 is 15 amino acids. Germline CDR1 reads SGHDT; CDR2 reads YYEEEE. Here the CDR3 reads CASSFGGASYNEQFF. The DNA for the CDR3 is TGTGCCAGCAGCTTTGGGGGAGCCTCCTACAATGAGCAGTTCTTC.

This chain joins TRBV5-1 and TRBJ2-1; 9 nucleotides match TRBD2. Trimming removed 4 bases from V and 8 bases from J; junction bases left unmatched: 13. The CDR3 runs to 16 residues. Germline CDR1 and CDR2: SGHRS and YFSETQ. The CDR3 DNA reads TGCGCCAGCAGCGGGACGACTAGCGGTTGGGGCGATGAGCAGTTCTTC. This sequence encodes CASSGTTSGWGDEQFF.

V is TRBV6-5 and J is TRBJ1-2; possible D gene TRBD1, 5 bases. This CDR3 has 13 amino acids. V was shortened by 6 bases and J by 3 bases, with 11 bases between the two germline ends. Germline V gene lookup returns CDR1 MNHEY and CDR2 SVGAGI. The CDR3 loop is CASRLGADYGYTF. Here the CDR3 DNA reads TGTGCCAGCAGACTCGGGGCAGACTATGGCTACACCTTC.

The rearrangement joins TRBV28 to TRBJ2-5; D perhaps matches TRBD2 (5 bases). The CDR3 is 13 amino acids. Germline assignment: CDR1 MDHEN and CDR2 SYDVKM. V was clipped by 8 bases and J by 5 bases, with 15 bases between them. The CDR3 here is CASWTASRETQYF. The CDR3 DNA follows: TGTGCCAGCTGGACTGCATCAAGGGAGACCCAGTACTTC.

The rearrangement links TRBV4-3 to TRBJ1-2, with unresolved D. The CDR3 totals 16 residues. Per the germline V gene, CDR1 is LGHNA and CDR2 is YSLEER. V was clipped by 0 bases and J by 2 bases, with 13 bases between them. The CDR3 loop reads CASSQDRALPNYGYTF. The CDR3 DNA is TGCGCCAGCAGCCAAGATCGTGCCCTTCCAAACTATGGCTACACCTTC.

The chain couples TRBV7-8 to TRBJ2-5; no firm D call. The CDR3 contains 12 residues. CDR1 is SGHVS, CDR2 FQNEAQ, per germline. Trimming pared 5 bases from V and 1 base from J, leaving 5 bases between. The CDR3 DNA reads TGTGCCAGCAGCCCAGCCCAAGAGACCCAGTACTTC. Protein sequence: CASSPAQETQYF.

This clone was counted once. V is TRBV5-8 and J is TRBJ2-3, with 9 bases aligning to TRBD1. The CDR3 covers 17 residues. The J segment lost 5 bases and the V segment lost 4 bases, leaving 14 bases of the junction unmatched. Germline CDR1 SGHTS, CDR2 YDEGEE. The CDR3 protein is CASSPPGQGRLGDTQYF. CDR3 sequence (DNA): TGTGCCAGCAGCCCCCCGGGACAGGGCCGCCTGGGAGATACGCAGTATTTT.

Concerning this clone: The sample holds other DNA sequences that translate to the same CDR3. V usage is TRBV5-1 and J usage is TRBJ1-1, with D tentatively TRBD1 (5 bases). The V gene lost 1 base and the J gene lost 5 bases, with 6 bases spanning the gap. The CDR3 sequence is 12 residues long. The germline V gene has CDR1 SGHRS and CDR2 YFSETQ. CDR3 bases: TGCGCCAGCAGCTTGTCAGGGACTGAAGCTTTCTTT. Protein sequence: CASSLSGTEAFF.

J is TRBJ2-2 and V is TRBV7-8; 10 nucleotides line up with TRBD2. V lost 0 bases and J lost 4; bases outside the gene matches: 5. The CDR3 is made up of 17 amino acids. CDR1 SGHVS and CDR2 FQNEAQ come from the germline V gene. CDR3 sequence: CASSLAASGRVTGELFF. Written as DNA, the CDR3 is TGTGCCAGCAGCTTAGCTGCTAGCGGGAGAGTCACCGGGGAGCTGTTTTTT. Filled out from reference TRBV7-8 and TRBJ2-2, the complete variable domain reads GAGVSQSPRYKVAKRGQDVALRCDPISGHVSLFWYQQALGQGPEFLTYFQNEAQLDKSGLPSDRFFAERPEGSVSTLKIQRTQQEDSAVYLCASSLAASGRVTGELFFGEGSRLTVL.

The chain links TRBV7-6 to TRBJ1-5; D unresolved. Trimming pared 5 bases from V and 3 bases from J, leaving 14 bases between. This CDR3 is 15 amino acids long. CDR1 and CDR2 from the germline V gene are SGHVS and FNYEAQ. The CDR3 spells CASSARTGFNQPQHF. The CDR3 coding sequence is TGTGCCAGCAGCGCAAGGACGGGTTTCAATCAGCCCCAGCATTTT.

This chain connects TRBV29-1 to TRBJ2-3, with 10 nucleotides matching TRBD2. The CDR3 is made up of 13 amino acids. The V gene's germline CDR1 is SQVTM and CDR2 ANQGSEA. Unmatched junction bases numbered 3, after V lost 5 bases and J lost 4 bases. CDR3 sequence reads: CSVLAGASDTQYF. CDR3 sequence (DNA): TGCAGCGTTCTAGCGGGAGCTTCAGATACGCAGTATTTT.

This clone has just a few counts. The rearrangement joins TRBV9 to TRBJ1-2; D gene uncertain. The CDR3 sequence is 10 residues long. V lost 7 bases and J lost 3, with 4 bases in between. Germline V gene lookup returns CDR1 SGDLS and CDR2 YYNGEE. In DNA form, the CDR3 reads TGTGCCAGCGGAGACTATGGCTACACCTTC. Amino acids: CASGDYGYTF.

The chain combines TRBV5-5 with TRBJ1-4; no definite D call. Germline V lookup: CDR1 SGHKS, CDR2 YYEKEE (reference sequence). The CDR3 has 15 amino acids. The germline V and J ends were trimmed by 1 base and 1 base, with 8 bases remaining between them. Here the CDR3 DNA reads TGTGCCAGCAGCTTGAGCGTCCGAACTAATGAAAAACTGTTTTTT. Translated: CASSLSVRTNEKLFF. The full variable domain, rest sourced from reference TRBV5-5 and TRBJ1-4, is DAGVTQSPTHLIKTRGQQVTLRCSPISGHKSVSWYQQVLGQGPQFIFQYYEKEERGRGNFPDRFSARQFPNYSSELNVNALLLGDSALYLCASSLSVRTNEKLFFGSGTQLSVL.

The chain has TRBV20-1 and TRBJ2-5; perhaps TRBD1 as D (6 bases). CDR3 length: 10 residues. Per germline, CDR1 DFQATT and CDR2 SNEGSKA (reference sequence). V was shortened by 0 bases and J by 12 bases, with 8 bases between the two germline ends. Here the CDR3 reads CSARDEGEYF. CDR3 nucleotides: TGCAGTGCTAGAGATGAGGGGGAGTACTTC.

DNA for the CDR3: TGTGCCAGCAGCCAAGGTCAGGAGCCTTTTGGCGAGCAGTACTTC. It specifies CASSQGQEPFGEQYF. V usage is TRBV14 and J usage is TRBJ2-7; D remains ambiguous. V lost 1 base, J lost 6 bases, and 16 bases lay in between. From germline, CDR1 is SGHDN and CDR2 FVKESK. The CDR3 is made up of 15 amino acids.

The gene calls are TRBV11-2 and TRBJ2-1; TRBD1 matches at 7 bases. The trim removed 4 bases at V and 7 bases at J, leaving 13 bases unmatched. Looked up from germline, CDR1 is SGHAT and CDR2 is FQNNGV. The length of the CDR3 is 16 residues. The CDR3 coding sequence is TGTGCCAGCAGCTCACGGACAGGCCCCCGAGGGAATGAGCAGTTCTTC. Its protein product is CASSSRTGPRGNEQFF.

The chain combines TRBV19 with TRBJ1-5, with D unresolved. V shed 3 bases and J shed 4 bases, with 19 bases lying between them. This CDR3 is 17 amino acids long. Germline V gene sequence: CDR1 LNHDA, CDR2 SQIVND (reference sequence). CDR3 nucleotides: TGTGCCAGTAGTATTGACCCCTTTAACGAGGTAAATCAGCCCCAGCATTTT. Translating gives CASSIDPFNEVNQPQHF.

The chain has TRBV29-1 and TRBJ2-3, with 10 nucleotides matching TRBD2. This CDR3 contains 14 residues. Germline CDR1 reads SQVTM; CDR2 reads ANQGSEA. V trimming: 7 bases; J trimming: 3 bases; junction bases outside the gene matches: 7. The CDR3 region has the DNA TGCAGCGCGGAGTCAGCGGGAGGGACAGATACGCAGTATTTT. This translates into CSAESAGGTDTQYF.

The gene calls are TRBV7-8 and TRBJ2-5; tentatively, D is TRBD1 (5 bases). The CDR3 runs to 11 residues. The germline gives CDR1 SGHVS, CDR2 FQNEAQ. With 5 bases removed from V and 12 bases from J, the gap between germline ends came to 13 bases. DNA for the CDR3: TGTGCCAGCAGCCATGCACAGGAAAAGTACTTC. Translating gives CASSHAQEKYF.

This chain links TRBV9 with TRBJ1-5; the D gene is possibly TRBD1 (5 bases). The CDR3 consists of 16 residues. Germline values: CDR1 SGDLS, CDR2 YYNGEE. V gave up 0 bases and J gave up 0 bases, with 10 bases separating them. CDR3 sequence: CASSVADRHSNQPQHF. The CDR3 DNA is TGTGCCAGCAGCGTAGCTGACAGACATAGCAATCAGCCCCAGCATTTT.

The chain is built from TRBV2 and TRBJ1-4; no clear D gene. Trimming pared 0 bases from V and 2 bases from J, leaving 7 bases between. The germline gives CDR1 SNHLY, CDR2 FYNNEI. The CDR3 loop spans 15 amino acids. The CDR3 coding sequence is TGTGCCAGCAGTGAAGCGCCGAGGACTAATGAAAAACTGTTTTTT. Its translation is CASSEAPRTNEKLFF.

This clone was picked up many times. The gene calls are TRBV27 and TRBJ1-1; D gene uncertain. The germline V gene encodes CDR1 MNHEY and CDR2 SMNVEV (reference sequence). The CDR3 covers 14 residues. V was clipped by 5 bases and J by 8 bases, with 18 bases between them. CDR3 bases: TGTGCCAGCAGTCTTTTGGACCCTTCCCAAGAAGCTTTCTTT. Amino acids: CASSLLDPSQEAFF.

This chain joins TRBV6-4 and TRBJ2-1, with D possibly TRBD2 on 6 matching bases. V lost 3 bases and J lost 0, with 18 bases in between. The CDR3 contains 18 residues. The germline CDR1 and CDR2 sequences are MRHNA and SNTAGT. CDR3 sequence: CASSEELAPRCSYNEQFF. The CDR3 bases are TGTGCCAGCAGTGAAGAGCTAGCGCCCCGGTGCTCCTACAATGAGCAGTTCTTC.

The chain links TRBV7-9 to TRBJ2-3; 15 nucleotides align to TRBD2. The CDR3 runs 19 residues. V lost 2 bases, J lost 4 bases, and 10 bases stayed unmatched. Per the germline V gene, CDR1 is SEHNR and CDR2 is FQNEAQ (reference sequence). The CDR3 here is CASSLTGLAGGPSPDTQYF. The CDR3, as DNA: TGTGCCAGCAGCTTAACGGGACTAGCGGGAGGCCCATCCCCAGATACGCAGTATTTT.

This sequence joins TRBV7-8 and TRBJ2-1; 7 nucleotides match TRBD2. In germline, CDR1 is SGHVS, CDR2 FQNEAQ. The CDR3 covers 19 residues. V lost 2 bases to trimming and J lost 1 base; unmatched junction nucleotides: 14. This CDR3 reads CASSLPKDQRTRSYNEQFF. In nucleotides, the CDR3 is TGTGCCAGCAGCTTACCGAAGGACCAGAGGACTAGATCCTACAATGAGCAGTTCTTC.

V and J are TRBV27 and TRBJ2-3; weak D call: TRBD2 (5 bases). V was trimmed by 5 bases and J by 5 bases, leaving 11 bases between them. CDR1 and CDR2 from the germline V gene are MNHEY and SMNVEV (reference sequence). The CDR3 runs to 13 residues. CDR3 sequence: CASSVQGRDTQYF. As DNA, the CDR3 is TGTGCCAGCAGTGTACAAGGGAGAGATACGCAGTATTTT.

The chain couples TRBV6-1 to TRBJ2-5, with TRBD2 as a possible D gene (5 bases). The V and J ends lost 6 bases and 5 bases respectively, with 13 bases between them. Germline CDR1 reads MNHNS; CDR2 reads SASEGT. This CDR3 has 13 amino acids. CDR3 amino acids: CASRDFFSETQYF. In DNA, the CDR3 is TGTGCCAGCAGGGACTTTTTTAGCGAGACCCAGTACTTC.

Turning to this clone: Other nucleotide sequences in the sample specify the same CDR3. J is TRBJ2-7 and V is TRBV19; TRBD1 agrees at 7 bases. The germline CDR1 and CDR2 sequences are LNHDA and SQIVND (reference sequence). The junction had 5 bases not matched to a gene; V was cut back by 3 bases and J by 3 bases. The CDR3 is made up of 14 amino acids. CDR3 protein: CASSIASGGYEQYF. CDR3 DNA: TGTGCCAGTAGTATCGCGTCAGGGGGCTACGAGCAGTACTTC.

The rearrangement links TRBV28 to TRBJ1-5; the D is unclear. The V end lost 2 bases, the J end lost 5 bases, and 7 bases lay between the germline ends. Germline loops: CDR1 MDHEN, CDR2 SYDVKM. The CDR3 contains 13 residues. CDR3 DNA sequence: TGTGCCAGCAGTTTACAGGCTTATCAGCCCCAGCATTTT. This encodes CASSLQAYQPQHF. The complete variable domain, with remaining parts taken from reference TRBV28 and TRBJ1-5, reads DVKVTQSSRYLVKRTGEKVFLECVQDMDHENMFWYRQDPGLGLRLIYFSYDVKMKEKGDIPEGYSVSREKKERFSLILESASTNQTSMYLCASSLQAYQPQHFGDGTRLSIL.

The chain recombines TRBV18 with TRBJ2-7; TRBD2 matches at 10 bases. The length of the CDR3 is 15 residues. Germline CDR1 KGHSH, CDR2 LQKENI. With V trimmed by 5 bases and J by 1 base, 5 bases remained unmatched. The DNA for the CDR3 is TGTGCCAGCTCATTACCGGGACTAGCGTCCTACGAGCAGTACTTC. It is translated as CASSLPGLASYEQYF.